These T cell receptor beta chains were read from a single sample in a study of blood T cell repertoires in COVID-19. Using immunoSEQ multiplex PCR, the repertoire was profiled, and TCRdb retains in-frame clones only, with some absent. Of fewer than 40,000 clones listed, 70% to 80% are singletons. The material sequenced was peripheral blood. The receptors stem from a man aged 65 to 85 with acute or convalescent COVID-19. Both conserved end residues are part of each CDR3. The order of the fields is CDR3 length, J gene, V gene, CDR3 protein.

length: 15
J: TRBJ2-7
V: TRBV24-1
CDR3: CATSDPGQGTYEQYF

length: 15
J: TRBJ2-1
V: TRBV4-3
CDR3: CASSQAGTGDTEQFF

length: 12
J: TRBJ2-3
V: TRBV24-1
CDR3: CATSDYRAGQYF

length: 15
J: TRBJ2-2
V: TRBV4-2
CDR3: CASSLGLENTGELFF

length: 15
J: TRBJ2-3
V: TRBV7-9
CDR3: CASSPTGVISDTQYF

length: 14
J: TRBJ1-2
V: TRBV15
CDR3: CATSYRGKDYGYTF

length: 16
J: TRBJ1-3
V: TRBV7-3
CDR3: CASSLNPRGSGNTIYF

length: 13
J: TRBJ2-7
V: TRBV27
CDR3: CASGIAGPYEQYF

length: 16
J: TRBJ2-3
V: TRBV7-9
CDR3: CASSLAGSGRADTQYF

length: 15
J: TRBJ2-3
V: TRBV19
CDR3: CATQDPRGGTDTQYF

length: 15
J: TRBJ2-7
V: TRBV6-5
CDR3: CASSKSGGEGNEQYF

length: 11
J: TRBJ2-7
V: TRBV20-1
CDR3: CSASTGSEQYF

length: 18
J: TRBJ2-3
V: TRBV24-1
CDR3: CATSARTSGRAGADTQYF

length: 14
J: TRBJ2-3
V: TRBV29-1
CDR3: CSAFPSGSTDTQYF

length: 13
J: TRBJ1-5
V: TRBV12-3/TRBV12-4
CDR3: CASSLRGDQPQHF

length: 14
J: TRBJ1-5
V: TRBV3-1/TRBV3-2
CDR3: CASSQGTANQPQHF

length: 14
J: TRBJ1-5
V: TRBV7-9
CDR3: CASSRVTDNQPQHF

length: 14
J: TRBJ1-2
V: TRBV3-1/TRBV3-2
CDR3: CASSQDRGGDGYTF

length: 12
J: TRBJ1-1
V: TRBV14
CDR3: CASSQEVGRAFF

length: 15
J: TRBJ2-7
V: TRBV2
CDR3: CASRPGRQLSYEQYF

length: 13
J: TRBJ2-2
V: TRBV19
CDR3: CASSIQVVGELFF

length: 15
J: TRBJ2-2
V: TRBV5-4
CDR3: CAGSPAAANTGELFF

length: 18
J: TRBJ2-7
V: TRBV19
CDR3: CASSIGPTGLSNTYEQYF

length: 16
J: TRBJ1-2
V: TRBV6-5
CDR3: CASSYSNRGQDGGYTF

length: 16
J: TRBJ2-1
V: TRBV5-4
CDR3: CASSWGVEKGYNEQFF

length: 16
J: TRBJ1-1
V: TRBV19
CDR3: CASRSRDSPVDTEAFF